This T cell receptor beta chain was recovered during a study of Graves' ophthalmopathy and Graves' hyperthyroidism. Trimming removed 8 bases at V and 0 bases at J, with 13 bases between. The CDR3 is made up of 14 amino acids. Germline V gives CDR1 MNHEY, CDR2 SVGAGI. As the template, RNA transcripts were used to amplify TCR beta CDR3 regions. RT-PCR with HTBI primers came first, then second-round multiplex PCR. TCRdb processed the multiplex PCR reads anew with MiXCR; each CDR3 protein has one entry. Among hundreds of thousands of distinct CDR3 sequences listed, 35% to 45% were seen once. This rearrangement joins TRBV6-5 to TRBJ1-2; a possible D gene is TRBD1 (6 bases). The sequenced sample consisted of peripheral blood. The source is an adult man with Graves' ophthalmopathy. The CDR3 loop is CASVRTAANYGYTF. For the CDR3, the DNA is TGTGCCAGCGTTCGGACAGCTGCTAACTATGGCTACACCTTC.